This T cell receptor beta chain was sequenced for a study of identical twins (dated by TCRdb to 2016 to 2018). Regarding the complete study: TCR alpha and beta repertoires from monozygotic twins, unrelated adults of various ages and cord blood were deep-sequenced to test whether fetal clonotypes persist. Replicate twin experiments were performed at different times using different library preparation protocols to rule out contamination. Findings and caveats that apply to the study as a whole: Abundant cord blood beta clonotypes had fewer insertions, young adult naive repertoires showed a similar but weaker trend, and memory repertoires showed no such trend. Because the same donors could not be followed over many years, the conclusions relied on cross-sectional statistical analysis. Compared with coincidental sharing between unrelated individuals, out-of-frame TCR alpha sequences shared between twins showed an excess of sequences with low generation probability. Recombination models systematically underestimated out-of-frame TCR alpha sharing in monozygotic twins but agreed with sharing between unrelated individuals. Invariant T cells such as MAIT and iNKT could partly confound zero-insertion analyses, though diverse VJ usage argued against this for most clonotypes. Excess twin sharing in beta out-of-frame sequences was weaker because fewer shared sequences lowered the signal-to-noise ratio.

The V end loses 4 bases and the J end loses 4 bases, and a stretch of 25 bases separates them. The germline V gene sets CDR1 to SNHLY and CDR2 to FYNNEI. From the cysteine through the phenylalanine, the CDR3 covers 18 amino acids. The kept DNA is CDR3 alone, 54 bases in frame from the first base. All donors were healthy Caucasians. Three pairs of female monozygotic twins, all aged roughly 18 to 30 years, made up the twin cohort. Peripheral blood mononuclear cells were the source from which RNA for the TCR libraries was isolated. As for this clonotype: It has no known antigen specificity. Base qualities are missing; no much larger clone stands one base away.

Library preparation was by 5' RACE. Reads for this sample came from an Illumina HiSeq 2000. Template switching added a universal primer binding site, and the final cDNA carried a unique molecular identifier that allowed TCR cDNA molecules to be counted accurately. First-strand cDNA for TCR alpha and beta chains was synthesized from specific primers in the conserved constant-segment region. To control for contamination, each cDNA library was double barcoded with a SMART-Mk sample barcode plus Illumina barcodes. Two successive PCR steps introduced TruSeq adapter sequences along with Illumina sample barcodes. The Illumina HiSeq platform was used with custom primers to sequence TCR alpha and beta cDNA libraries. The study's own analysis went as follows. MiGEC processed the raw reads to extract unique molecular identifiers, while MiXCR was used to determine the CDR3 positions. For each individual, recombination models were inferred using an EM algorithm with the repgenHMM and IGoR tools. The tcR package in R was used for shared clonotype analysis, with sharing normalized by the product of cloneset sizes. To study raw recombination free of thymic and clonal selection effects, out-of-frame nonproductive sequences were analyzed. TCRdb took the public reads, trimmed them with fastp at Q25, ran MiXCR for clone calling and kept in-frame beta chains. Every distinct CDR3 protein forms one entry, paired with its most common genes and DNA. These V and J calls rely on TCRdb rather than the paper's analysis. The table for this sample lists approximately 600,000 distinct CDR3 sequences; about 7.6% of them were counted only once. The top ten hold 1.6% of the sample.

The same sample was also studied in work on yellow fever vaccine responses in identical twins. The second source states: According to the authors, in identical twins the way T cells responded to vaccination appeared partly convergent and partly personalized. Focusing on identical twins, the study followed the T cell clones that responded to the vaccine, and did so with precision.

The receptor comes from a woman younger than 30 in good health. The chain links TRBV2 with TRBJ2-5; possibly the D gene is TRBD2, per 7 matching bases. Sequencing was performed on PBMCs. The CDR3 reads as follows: CASSVEDRGARFRETQYF. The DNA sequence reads TGTGCCAGCAGTGTAGAAGATCGGGGGGCGCGATTTCGAGAGACCCAGTACTTC.